The 13 T cell receptor beta chains below all came from one sample that was sequenced in a study of T cells in Graves' hyperthyroidism and ophthalmopathy. The investigators amplified TCR beta CDR3 regions from RNA transcripts. A set of HTBI primers served as the primers for a first-round RT-PCR of the TCR CDR3. From the multiplex PCR reads, TCRdb called clonotypes with MiXCR, one entry per CDR3 protein. This sample yields around 620,000 distinct CDR3 sequences, of which 12% to 15% are seen a single time; about 6.6% belongs to the top ten. Sequenced material: blood. These receptors originate from a woman under 30 with Graves' ophthalmopathy.

This clonotype was detected ten times or more. This sequence joins TRBV5-8 and TRBJ2-1, with TRBD2 identical over 11 bases. CDR3 length equals 16 residues. CDR1 and CDR2 from the germline V gene are SGHTS and YDEGEE. V was clipped by 4 bases and J by 5 bases; unmatched bases: 8. For the CDR3, the DNA is TGTGCCAGCAGCGGGGGACTAGCGGTGAACGACAATGAGCAGTTCTTC. This encodes CASSGGLAVNDNEQFF.

This clonotype has just one count. The rearrangement uses TRBV6-2 or TRBV6-3 and TRBJ2-5; 7 bases match TRBD1. Germline CDR1 reads MNHEY; CDR2 reads SVGEGT. This CDR3 has 15 amino acids. Trimming took 6 bases from V and 4 from J; bases not matched to a gene: 11. The DNA of the CDR3 is TGTGCCAGCAGACCCCGACAGGGATGGGGAGAGACCCAGTACTTC. It is translated as CASRPRQGWGETQYF.

Many counts were recorded for this clonotype. The rearrangement joins TRBV12-3 or TRBV12-4 to TRBJ2-7; unclear D gene. The CDR3 loop spans 17 amino acids. Trimming cost V 6 bases and J 0 bases, with 21 bases left between them. CDR3 protein: CASSPSPKVRSSYEQYF. DNA of the CDR3: TGTGCCAGCAGCCCATCCCCCAAAGTGAGGAGCTCCTACGAGCAGTACTTC.

This clonotype was detected many times. The gene calls are TRBV7-8 and TRBJ2-5, with 7 bases fitting TRBD1. J gave up 0 bases and V 5 bases, and 6 bases lay outside the gene matches. Germline V gene data show CDR1 as SGHVS and CDR2 as FQNEAQ. This CDR3 comprises 15 residues. CDR3 coding DNA: TGTGCCAGCAGCCCCGGGACAGTGTACCAAGAGACCCAGTACTTC. As protein: CASSPGTVYQETQYF. Based on the CDR3 plus reference TRBV7-8 and TRBJ2-5, the full variable domain is GAGVSQSPRYKVAKRGQDVALRCDPISGHVSLFWYQQALGQGPEFLTYFQNEAQLDKSGLPSDRFFAERPEGSVSTLKIQRTQQEDSAVYLCASSPGTVYQETQYFGPGTRLLVL.

In its sample, this clonotype was seen many times. The chain links TRBV7-3 to TRBJ2-2; 7 positions agree with TRBD2. The CDR3 has 15 amino acids. In germline, CDR1 is SGHTA, CDR2 FQGTGA. J was trimmed by 5 bases and V by 5 bases; bases with no gene match: 8. The CDR3 loop reads CASSAPGGSTGELFF. The CDR3 coding sequence is TGTGCCAGCAGCGCACCGGGAGGAAGTACCGGGGAGCTGTTTTTT.

This clonotype came up many times. The chain recombines TRBV12-3 or TRBV12-4 with TRBJ2-1, with D possibly TRBD2 on 6 matching bases. V lost 3 bases to trimming and J lost 3 bases, with 15 bases between them. The CDR3 loop spans 16 amino acids. CDR3 sequence reads: CASSLARAGGYNEQFF. CDR3 DNA: TGTGCCAGCAGTTTGGCCCGGGCCGGGGGCTACAATGAGCAGTTCTTC.

This clonotype was seen more than once but under ten times. J is TRBJ2-3 and V is TRBV7-9; D is possibly TRBD2 (6 bases). Germline assignment: CDR1 SEHNR and CDR2 FQNEAQ (reference sequence). The CDR3 has 19 residues. V lost 5 bases and J lost 5, with 29 bases in between. As DNA, the CDR3 is TGTGCCAGCAGCGTTCGCGGGGCCAGCCTTAATAGCGATATAGATACGCAGTATTTT. Protein product: CASSVRGASLNSDIDTQYF.

The V gene is TRBV6-1, the J gene TRBJ2-1, with 11 positions matching TRBD2. With 2 bases clipped from V and 7 bases from J, the junction kept 4 bases outside the gene matches. This CDR3 is 15 amino acids long. CDR1 MNHNS and CDR2 SASEGT come from the germline V gene. Here the CDR3 DNA reads TGTGCCAGCAGTGAAAGTAGCGGGAGGGGGAATGAGCAGTTCTTC. It encodes CASSESSGRGNEQFF.

This clonotype was found many times. CDR3 bases: TGTGCCAGCTCGAGTAAGGACAGGACTTACAATGAGCAGTTCTTC. Protein sequence: CASSSKDRTYNEQFF. The chain carries TRBV18 and TRBJ2-1; the match to TRBD1 covers 7 bases. V lost 6 bases, J lost 4 bases, and 9 bases stayed unmatched. The germline V gene has CDR1 KGHSH and CDR2 LQKENI. The CDR3 runs 15 residues.

This clonotype was seen a handful of times. This could be a read error, since a much larger clone is one nucleotide away. The chain recombines TRBV12-3 or TRBV12-4 with TRBJ1-1; the D gene is possibly TRBD1 (5 bases). This CDR3 is built from 15 residues. CDR3 bases: TGTGCCAGCAGTCTCGCCGACAGAACGAACACTGGAGCTTTCTTT. Protein sequence: CASSLADRTNTGAFF.

About this clonotype itself: A much larger clone sits a single nucleotide away, making a read error possible. The rearrangement uses TRBV13 and TRBJ2-1; unclear D gene. The germline V and J ends were trimmed by 5 bases and 6 bases, with 8 bases remaining between them. Germline CDR1 and CDR2: PRHDT and FYEKMQ (reference sequence). CDR3 size: 12 residues. The CDR3: CASSASPNEQFF. The CDR3 coding sequence is TGTGCCAGCAGCGCGAGCCCCAATGAGCAGTTCTTC.

This clonotype was recorded at least ten times. This chain uses TRBV7-2 with TRBJ2-1; TRBD2 aligns across 7 bases. From germline, CDR1 is SGHTA and CDR2 FQGNSA. V was clipped by 1 base and J by 3 bases; unmatched bases: 6. This CDR3 spans 16 amino acids. The CDR3 DNA sequence: TGTGCCAGCAGCTTAGGCTCGCGGGAGAACTACAATGAGCAGTTCTTC. This sequence encodes CASSLGSRENYNEQFF.

The CDR3 loop reads CASSLGVTKGGYTF. The CDR3 coding sequence is TGTGCCAGCAGCTTAGGTGTCACGAAAGGTGGCTACACCTTC. The rearrangement joins TRBV13 to TRBJ1-2; D gene ambiguous. This CDR3 has 14 amino acids. The germline gives CDR1 PRHDT, CDR2 FYEKMQ (reference sequence). With 0 bases removed from V and 7 bases from J, the gap between germline ends came to 12 bases.